The rows below give T cell receptor beta chains drawn from one sample of a study of read filtering for tumor transcriptome and immune sequencing. MiXCR was run by TCRdb on the reads, yielding one entry per CDR3 protein. The sample holds more than 30,000 distinct CDR3 sequences; approximately 17% are singletons and the top ten take roughly 17%. The sequenced material came from a population of CD138-negative cells sorted from bone marrow. The receptors here all came from a donor aged 40 or older with multiple myeloma. Each CDR3 is given with its conserved first and last residue. D genes are given only for firm matches. A clone size is listed for some rows: how often the clone was seen (once, few, many), or a class if it is expanded.

clone_size: few
v_call: TRBV7-6
d_call: TRBD2
j_call: TRBJ2-2
cdr3_nt: TGTGCCAGCAGCCCGCTAGCGGGAGGCTCCACCGGGGAGCTGTTTTTT
cdr3_aa: CASSPLAGGSTGELFF

clone_size: many
v_call: TRBV5-4
d_call: TRBD2
j_call: TRBJ2-5
cdr3_nt: TGTGCCAGCAGCTTGGCCTTAACTAGCGGGAGCAGGGAGACCCAGTACTTC
cdr3_aa: CASSLALTSGSRETQYF

clone_size: few
v_call: TRBV28
d_call: TRBD1
j_call: TRBJ2-5
cdr3_nt: TGTGCCAGCAGTCCCCCCAGGGGGCGGGAAGACCAAGAGACCCGGTACTTC
cdr3_aa: CASSPPRGREDQETRYF

clone_size: -
v_call: TRBV7-2
d_call: -
j_call: TRBJ1-1
cdr3_nt: TGTGCCAGCAGCTTATTCTGGGGCGACACTGAAGCTTTCTTT
cdr3_aa: CASSLFWGDTEAFF

clone_size: many
v_call: TRBV30
d_call: TRBD1
j_call: TRBJ1-2
cdr3_nt: TGTGCCTGGAGTGTACCGGGACAGGGAAGGGGCTACACCTTC
cdr3_aa: CAWSVPGQGRGYTF

clone_size: many
v_call: TRBV12-3/TRBV12-4
d_call: TRBD1
j_call: TRBJ2-4
cdr3_nt: TGTGCCAGCAGCACAGACCTTACCCTAAAAGGGGGCCCAACCCATATTCAGTACTTC
cdr3_aa: CASSTDLTLKGGPTHIQYF

clone_size: -
v_call: TRBV5-4
d_call: -
j_call: TRBJ2-2
cdr3_nt: TGTGCCAGCAGCTTGAGATTGGGGCACACGAACACCGGGGAGCTGTTTTTT
cdr3_aa: CASSLRLGHTNTGELFF

clone_size: -
v_call: TRBV7-9
d_call: -
j_call: TRBJ2-7
cdr3_nt: TGTGCCAGCAGCTTAGGAGTGATTTCCTACGAGCAGCACTTC
cdr3_aa: CASSLGVISYEQHF

clone_size: many
v_call: TRBV29-1
d_call: TRBD1
j_call: TRBJ2-7
cdr3_nt: TGCAGCGTTGAGACAGGGTCGAGGTCCGAGCAGTACTTC
cdr3_aa: CSVETGSRSEQYF

clone_size: medium-sized
v_call: TRBV28
d_call: TRBD1
j_call: TRBJ2-7
cdr3_nt: TGTGCCAGCAGACGGGGACAGGGTACCTACGAGCAGTACTTC
cdr3_aa: CASRRGQGTYEQYF

clone_size: few
v_call: TRBV14
d_call: -
j_call: TRBJ2-3
cdr3_nt: TGTGCCAGCAGCCAAGATCTGCAAGATACGCAGTATTTT
cdr3_aa: CASSQDLQDTQYF

clone_size: many
v_call: TRBV19
d_call: TRBD1
j_call: TRBJ2-5
cdr3_nt: TGTGCCAGTAGTATCGCCCCCAGGACAGGGAGGGAGACCCAGTACTTC
cdr3_aa: CASSIAPRTGRETQYF

clone_size: many
v_call: TRBV19
d_call: -
j_call: TRBJ2-5
cdr3_nt: TGTGCCAGTAGTATTGGGGTGAGGGGGTACGAGACCCAGTACTTC
cdr3_aa: CASSIGVRGYETQYF

clone_size: medium-sized
v_call: TRBV15
d_call: -
j_call: TRBJ1-2
cdr3_nt: TGTGCCACCAGCCCCCGCGGGCCTAACTATGGCTACACCTTC
cdr3_aa: CATSPRGPNYGYTF

clone_size: many
v_call: TRBV10-1
d_call: TRBD1
j_call: TRBJ2-5
cdr3_nt: TGCGCCAGCAGTACAGGGGCCCAAGAGACCCAGTACTTC
cdr3_aa: CASSTGAQETQYF

clone_size: many
v_call: TRBV20-1
d_call: TRBD2
j_call: TRBJ2-5
cdr3_nt: TGCAGTGCCAGCGGGGTATTCTGGACATTAAAAGGGGAGACCCAGTACTTC
cdr3_aa: CSASGVFWTLKGETQYF

clone_size: many
v_call: TRBV3-1
d_call: -
j_call: TRBJ2-3
cdr3_nt: TGTGCCAGCAGCCAAGGGGGTCTGGATACGCAGTATTTT
cdr3_aa: CASSQGGLDTQYF

clone_size: many
v_call: TRBV20-1
d_call: TRBD2
j_call: TRBJ2-1
cdr3_nt: TGCAGTGCTAAACCGGGAGGATCCTACAATGAGCAGTTCTTC
cdr3_aa: CSAKPGGSYNEQFF

clone_size: many
v_call: TRBV7-9
d_call: TRBD2
j_call: TRBJ2-3
cdr3_nt: TGTGCCAGCAGCCTGAGCGGGGGGTACACAGATACGCAGTATTTT
cdr3_aa: CASSLSGGYTDTQYF

clone_size: many
v_call: TRBV7-2
d_call: TRBD2
j_call: TRBJ2-7
cdr3_nt: TGTGCCAGCAGCTTAATGGGCGGGAGGGCCTCCGAGCAGTACTTC
cdr3_aa: CASSLMGGRASEQYF

clone_size: many
v_call: TRBV20-1
d_call: -
j_call: TRBJ1-2
cdr3_nt: TGCAGTGCTAAAGTCACCGGACCAAACTATGGCTACACCTTC
cdr3_aa: CSAKVTGPNYGYTF

clone_size: many
v_call: TRBV20-1
d_call: TRBD2
j_call: TRBJ2-5
cdr3_nt: TGCAGTGCTAGATCTCCCCGGCGGACTAGATATCAAGAGACCCAGTACTTC
cdr3_aa: CSARSPRRTRYQETQYF

clone_size: many
v_call: TRBV18
d_call: -
j_call: TRBJ2-3
cdr3_nt: TGTGCCAGCTCACCCCCCGGGGATACGCAGTATTTT
cdr3_aa: CASSPPGDTQYF

clone_size: many
v_call: TRBV7-2
d_call: -
j_call: TRBJ2-7
cdr3_nt: TGTGCCAGCAGCTTAGAGACCCTCGCGAGCTCCTACGAGCAGTACTTC
cdr3_aa: CASSLETLASSYEQYF

clone_size: many
v_call: TRBV6-6
d_call: -
j_call: TRBJ1-4
cdr3_nt: TGTGCCGGCAGACAGGACCTTGATGAAAAACTGTTTTTT
cdr3_aa: CAGRQDLDEKLFF

clone_size: many
v_call: TRBV6-1
d_call: TRBD1
j_call: TRBJ1-6
cdr3_nt: TGTGCCAGCAGAACAGGGGGCTTTAATGGTTCACCCCTCCACTTT
cdr3_aa: CASRTGGFNGSPLHF

clone_size: many
v_call: TRBV7-2
d_call: TRBD2
j_call: TRBJ2-7
cdr3_nt: TGTGCCAGCAGCTTAAATCCGGGACTAGCGGCCGCCTACGAGCAGTACTTC
cdr3_aa: CASSLNPGLAAAYEQYF

clone_size: -
v_call: TRBV28
d_call: -
j_call: TRBJ2-7
cdr3_nt: TGTGCCAGCAGCAGAGGGGGGGGCAGCTACGAGCAGTACTTC
cdr3_aa: CASSRGGGSYEQYF

clone_size: few
v_call: TRBV3-1
d_call: -
j_call: TRBJ2-2
cdr3_nt: TGTGCCAACAGCCAAGATTCTGGAATGGATGGGGAGCTGTTTTTT
cdr3_aa: CANSQDSGMDGELFF

clone_size: many
v_call: TRBV10-3
d_call: -
j_call: TRBJ2-7
cdr3_nt: TGTGCCATCAGGGCGGCTTCCTACGAGCAGTACTTC
cdr3_aa: CAIRAASYEQYF

clone_size: many
v_call: TRBV3-1
d_call: TRBD2
j_call: TRBJ2-2
cdr3_nt: TGTGCCAGCAGCCAACTGGGAGGGGTCAACACCGGGGAGCTGTTTTTT
cdr3_aa: CASSQLGGVNTGELFF

clone_size: -
v_call: TRBV3-1
d_call: -
j_call: TRBJ1-4
cdr3_nt: TGTGCCAGCAGCCCCGAAACCCGGGGAGAATCCGGAAAACTGTTTTTT
cdr3_aa: CASSPETRGESGKLFF

clone_size: many
v_call: TRBV6-1
d_call: TRBD2
j_call: TRBJ2-5
cdr3_nt: TGTGCCAGCTCCTCACCGGGACTAGCGGGGCAAGAGACCCAGTACTTC
cdr3_aa: CASSSPGLAGQETQYF

clone_size: many
v_call: TRBV20-1
d_call: -
j_call: TRBJ1-5
cdr3_nt: TGCAGTGCTACTGAGACATTTAATCACCCCCAGCATTTT
cdr3_aa: CSATETFNHPQHF

clone_size: -
v_call: TRBV7-8
d_call: TRBD2
j_call: TRBJ2-1
cdr3_nt: TGTGCCAGCAGCTTAGAGGTTGGGACTAGCGGGATCGACAATGAGCAGTTCTTC
cdr3_aa: CASSLEVGTSGIDNEQFF

clone_size: many
v_call: TRBV6-5
d_call: -
j_call: TRBJ2-1
cdr3_nt: TGTGCCAGCAGTTACGGGTTAGTGGGCAGTGAGCAGTTCTTC
cdr3_aa: CASSYGLVGSEQFF

clone_size: many
v_call: TRBV20-1
d_call: TRBD1
j_call: TRBJ1-4
cdr3_nt: TGCAGTGCTAGCGGGGACAGGGGCACTAATGAAAAACTGTTTTTT
cdr3_aa: CSASGDRGTNEKLFF

clone_size: few
v_call: TRBV19
d_call: -
j_call: TRBJ1-5
cdr3_nt: TGTGCCACCGACTCCAGGCGGGGGAATCAGCCCCAGCATTTT
cdr3_aa: CATDSRRGNQPQHF

clone_size: few
v_call: TRBV9
d_call: -
j_call: TRBJ2-1
cdr3_nt: TGTGCCAGCAGCGCAGCTCCTGATTTTTGGCAAGAGCAGTTCTTC
cdr3_aa: CASSAAPDFWQEQFF

clone_size: many
v_call: TRBV7-2
d_call: -
j_call: TRBJ1-5
cdr3_nt: TGTGCCAGCAGCTTAGTTCCCGAAGGTTATCAGCCCCAGCATTTT
cdr3_aa: CASSLVPEGYQPQHF

clone_size: many
v_call: TRBV5-1
d_call: -
j_call: TRBJ2-3
cdr3_nt: TGCGCCAGCAGCCACGGGATAGGGCGCTGGGGCGGCACAGATACGCAGTATTTT
cdr3_aa: CASSHGIGRWGGTDTQYF

clone_size: many
v_call: TRBV3-1
d_call: TRBD2
j_call: TRBJ2-3
cdr3_nt: TGTGCCAGCAGCCAAGATCCCCTTTGGGGGGGAACTAGCACAGATACGCAGTATTTT
cdr3_aa: CASSQDPLWGGTSTDTQYF

clone_size: few
v_call: TRBV4-2
d_call: TRBD2
j_call: TRBJ2-5
cdr3_nt: TGTGCCAGCAGCCAAGATCTGAGCGGGGGGGGGGAGACCCAGTACTTC
cdr3_aa: CASSQDLSGGGETQYF

clone_size: -
v_call: TRBV7-2
d_call: -
j_call: TRBJ2-1
cdr3_nt: TGTGCCAGCAGCTCATCCCGTGACAATGAGCAGCTCTTC
cdr3_aa: CASSSSRDNEQLF

clone_size: many
v_call: TRBV12-3/TRBV12-4
d_call: -
j_call: TRBJ1-1
cdr3_nt: TGTGCCAGCAGTTCCGACAGGTCGGGCACTGAAGCTTTCTTT
cdr3_aa: CASSSDRSGTEAFF

clone_size: -
v_call: TRBV14
d_call: TRBD2
j_call: TRBJ2-3
cdr3_nt: TGTACCAGCAGCCAAGATCCAGCGGGGTCTAGCACAGAAACGCAGTGTTTT
cdr3_aa: CTSSQDPAGSSTETQCF

clone_size: many
v_call: TRBV4-2
d_call: -
j_call: TRBJ1-1
cdr3_nt: TGTGCCAGCAGCAAAAATTCCGCAGGGAACACTGAAGCTTTCTTT
cdr3_aa: CASSKNSAGNTEAFF

clone_size: many
v_call: TRBV5-1
d_call: -
j_call: TRBJ2-7
cdr3_nt: TGCGCCAGCAGCCGCGGACGGGACTACGAGCAGTACTTC
cdr3_aa: CASSRGRDYEQYF

clone_size: many
v_call: TRBV29-1
d_call: TRBD1
j_call: TRBJ2-5
cdr3_nt: TGCAGCCTTCTTATGGGACAGGGAGGAGAGACCCAGTACTTC
cdr3_aa: CSLLMGQGGETQYF

clone_size: large
v_call: TRBV7-8
d_call: -
j_call: TRBJ2-7
cdr3_nt: TGTGCCAGCAGCTTAGTGTTGGACGGGGACGAGCAGTACTTC
cdr3_aa: CASSLVLDGDEQYF

clone_size: many
v_call: TRBV28
d_call: -
j_call: TRBJ2-7
cdr3_nt: TGTGCCAGCAGTTCCCTCCGGGACTCTCTATCCTCCTACGAGCAGTACTTC
cdr3_aa: CASSSLRDSLSSYEQYF

clone_size: -
v_call: TRBV7-8
d_call: -
j_call: TRBJ2-3
cdr3_nt: TGTGCCAGCAGCTTAGCCGAAGATACGCAGTATTTT
cdr3_aa: CASSLAEDTQYF

clone_size: many
v_call: TRBV27
d_call: -
j_call: TRBJ1-4
cdr3_nt: TGTGCCAGCAGTTCCCAGGGGGAAAAACTGTTTTTT
cdr3_aa: CASSSQGEKLFF

clone_size: many
v_call: TRBV29-1
d_call: TRBD2
j_call: TRBJ2-5
cdr3_nt: TGCAGCGTTAACCCTAGCGGGCTCCAAGAGACCCAGTACTTC
cdr3_aa: CSVNPSGLQETQYF

clone_size: medium-sized
v_call: TRBV20-1
d_call: TRBD1
j_call: TRBJ2-1
cdr3_nt: TGCAGTGCTAGTGCGGTGGACAGGGGGCTATCTTCCTACAATGAGCAGTTCTTC
cdr3_aa: CSASAVDRGLSSYNEQFF